This T cell receptor (beta chain) derives from a study of naive and memory T cell subsets. Study results and caveats: The RNA method is potentially sensitive to activation and differentiation changes.

This clonotype was recorded at least ten times. Its antigen remains unidentified. Per the germline V gene, CDR1 is MDHEN and CDR2 is SYDVKM. Trimming removed 4 bases from V and 2 bases from J; junction bases left unmatched: 8. CDR3 size: 18 residues. The SP2 primer and nested alpha and beta constant region primers amplified ligated cDNA in four rounds. Alpha and beta constant region primers primed reverse transcription for blood and skin samples. TCRdb reprocessed the 5' RACE reads via MiXCR and lists one record per CDR3 protein. The sample records approximately 49,000 distinct CDR3 sequences, about 4.8% being singletons. An oligonucleotide containing a UMI was ligated to the 3' end of TCR cDNA. Adult healthy volunteers gave 2.5 ml peripheral blood for whole-blood RNA. Unsorted total RNA, roughly 1 to 1000 ng, was DNase treated before reverse transcription.

The clonotype originates from a female donor in good health. The rearrangement joins TRBV28 to TRBJ2-3, with 14 bases fitting TRBD2. In DNA, the CDR3 is TGTGCCAGCAGTTCCAGACTAGCGGGAGGGCCTTACACAGATACGCAGTATTTT. It encodes CASSSRLAGGPYTDTQYF. Full variable domain (rest looked up from reference TRBV28 and TRBJ2-3): DVKVTQSSRYLVKRTGEKVFLECVQDMDHENMFWYRQDPGLGLRLIYFSYDVKMKEKGDIPEGYSVSREKKERFSLILESASTNQTSMYLCASSSRLAGGPYTDTQYFGPGTRLTVL.